This TCR beta chain was observed in a study of post-analysis software for immune sequencing data. The CDR3 has 15 amino acids. Worth noting for this clonotype: Its antigen is not known.

Study conclusions and caveats: Compared against controls, patients with multiple sclerosis displayed significantly lower normalized Chao1 diversity. Controls showed lower frequencies than patients for five TRBV segments, and TRBV5-6, TRBV5-1 and TRBV20-1 were among these.

Unique molecular identifiers tagged the TCR beta cDNA libraries. Starting from about 0.98 to 11 million T cells, the study yielded roughly 0.5 million cDNA molecules. Each CDR3 protein gets one entry after TCRdb re-called the PCR reads with MiXCR. The table shows 700,000 to 900,000 distinct CDR3 sequences, with about 43% occurring only once. Sequences were obtained from blood. The clonotype was recovered from a girl aged 5-17 years with multiple sclerosis. The chain employs TRBV12-3 or TRBV12-4 and TRBJ2-4; TRBD2 matches 8 bases. The DNA end is more similar to TRBJ2-7, so the J call may be wrong. CDR3 in amino acids: CASSYQAGVAYEQYF. The CDR3 DNA reads as TGTGCCAGCAGCTACCAAGCGGGAGTAGCGTACGAGCAGTACTTC.